These 4 T cell receptor beta chains originate from one sample sequenced in a study of T cells in Graves' hyperthyroidism and ophthalmopathy. It was RNA transcripts that yielded the amplified TCR beta CDR3 regions. In the first-round RT-PCR of the TCR CDR3, the HTBI primer set was used. In TCRdb, the multiplex PCR reads were re-called with MiXCR into one record per CDR3 protein. This sample yields around 300,000 distinct CDR3 sequences, of which around 20% are seen a single time; roughly 39% belongs to the top ten. The specimen sequenced was blood. All receptors derive from a man aged 50-60 years with Graves' ophthalmopathy.

This clonotype was counted a few times. The rearrangement uses TRBV2 and TRBJ2-3, with a tentative D call TRBD2 (5 bases). Germline V gene lookup returns CDR1 SNHLY and CDR2 FYNNEI. CDR3 size: 14 residues. The ends were cut back, 8 bases at V and 1 base at J, with 13 bases in the middle. The CDR3 loop is CASRPDWGTDTQYF. CDR3 nucleotide sequence: TGTGCCAGCCGCCCGGACTGGGGCACAGATACGCAGTATTTT.

This clonotype was counted at least ten times. The chain employs TRBV28 and TRBJ2-1; no clear D gene. Germline V gene data show CDR1 as MDHEN and CDR2 as SYDVKM. CDR3 length: 13 amino acids. V gave up 4 bases and J gave up 6 bases, with 10 bases separating them. Here the CDR3 reads CASSSPTPNEQFF. CDR3 coding DNA: TGTGCCAGCAGTTCCCCGACGCCCAATGAGCAGTTCTTC.

This clonotype occurred a few times. The rearrangement links TRBV15 to TRBJ2-5, with TRBD2 matching 7 bases. V shed 0 bases and J 5 bases; nucleotides not matched to a gene: 9. This CDR3 has 16 residues. Germline lookup yields CDR1 LNHNV and CDR2 YYDKDF (reference sequence). The CDR3 region is CATSRDEGGLSETQYF. The CDR3 nucleotides read TGTGCCACCAGCAGAGATGAGGGAGGGTTGAGTGAGACCCAGTACTTC. Looking up the rest from reference TRBV15 and TRBJ2-5 gives the full variable domain: DAMVIQNPRYQVTQFGKPVTLSCSQTLNHNVMYWYQQKSSQAPKLLFHYYDKDFNNEADTPDNFQSRRPNTSFCFLDIRSPGLGDTAMYLCATSRDEGGLSETQYFGPGTRLLVL.

This clonotype has ten or more counts. The chain uses TRBV3-1 and TRBJ2-7; D tentatively fits TRBD1 or TRBD2 (5 bases each). CDR3 size: 14 residues. V shed 1 base and J shed 0 bases, with 7 bases lying between them. Germline values: CDR1 LGHDT, CDR2 YNNKEL (reference sequence). The CDR3, as DNA: TGTGCCAGCAGCCAAGCAGGGAGCTCCTACGAGCAGTACTTC. Its protein product is CASSQAGSSYEQYF.